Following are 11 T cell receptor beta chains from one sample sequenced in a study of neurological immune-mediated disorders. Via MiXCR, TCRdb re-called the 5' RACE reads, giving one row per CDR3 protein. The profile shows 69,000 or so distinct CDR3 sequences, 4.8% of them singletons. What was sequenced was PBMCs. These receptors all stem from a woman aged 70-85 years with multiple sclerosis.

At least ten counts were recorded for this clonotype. Here the CDR3 DNA reads TGTGCCACCAGTGCGTCCGCTTCCGGGGAGCTGTTTTTT. Translated: CATSASASGELFF. The V gene is TRBV24-1, the J gene TRBJ2-2; no definite D call. Trimming removed 5 bases at V and 6 bases at J, with 9 bases between. There are 13 residues in the CDR3. From germline, CDR1 is KGHDR and CDR2 SFDVKD.

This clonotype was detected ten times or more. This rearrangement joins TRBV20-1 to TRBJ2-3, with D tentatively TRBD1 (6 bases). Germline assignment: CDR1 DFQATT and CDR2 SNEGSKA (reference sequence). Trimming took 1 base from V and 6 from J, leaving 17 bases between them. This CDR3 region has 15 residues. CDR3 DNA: TGCAGTGCTAGAGGCGGGCGGCAGGGGCTGGATACGCAGTATTTT. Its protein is CSARGGRQGLDTQYF.

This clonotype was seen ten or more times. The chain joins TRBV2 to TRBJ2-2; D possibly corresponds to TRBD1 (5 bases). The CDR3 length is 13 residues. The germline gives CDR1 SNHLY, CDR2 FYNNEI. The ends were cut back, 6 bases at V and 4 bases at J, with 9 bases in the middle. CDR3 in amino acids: CASRQAATGELFF. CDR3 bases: TGTGCCAGCAGACAGGCCGCCACCGGGGAGCTGTTTTTT.

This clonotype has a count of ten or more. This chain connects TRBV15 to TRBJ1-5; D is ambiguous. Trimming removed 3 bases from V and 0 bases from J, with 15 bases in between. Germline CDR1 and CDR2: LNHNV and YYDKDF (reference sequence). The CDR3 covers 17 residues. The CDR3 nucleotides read TGTGCCACCAGCAGTAGGTTGGGCCCTTATAGCAATCAGCCCCAGCATTTT. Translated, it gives CATSSRLGPYSNQPQHF.

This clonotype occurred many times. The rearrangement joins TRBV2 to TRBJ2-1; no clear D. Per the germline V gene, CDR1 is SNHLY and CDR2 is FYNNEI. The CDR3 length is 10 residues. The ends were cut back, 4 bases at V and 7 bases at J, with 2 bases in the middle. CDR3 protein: CASSVNEQFF. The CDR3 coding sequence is TGTGCCAGCAGTGTTAATGAGCAGTTCTTC.

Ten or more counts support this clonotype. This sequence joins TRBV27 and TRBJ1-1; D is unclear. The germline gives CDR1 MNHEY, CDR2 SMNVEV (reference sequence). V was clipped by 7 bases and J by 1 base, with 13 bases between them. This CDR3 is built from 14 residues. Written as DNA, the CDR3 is TGTGCCAGCAACCCCGCGGGGTCGAACACTGAAGCTTTCTTT. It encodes CASNPAGSNTEAFF.

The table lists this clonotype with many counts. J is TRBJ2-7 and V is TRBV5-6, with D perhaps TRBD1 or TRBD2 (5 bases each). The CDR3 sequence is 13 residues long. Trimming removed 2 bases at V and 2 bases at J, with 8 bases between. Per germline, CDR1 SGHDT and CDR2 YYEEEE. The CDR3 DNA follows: TGTGCCAGCAGCTTTGGGGGACCCTACGAGCAGTACTTC. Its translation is CASSFGGPYEQYF.

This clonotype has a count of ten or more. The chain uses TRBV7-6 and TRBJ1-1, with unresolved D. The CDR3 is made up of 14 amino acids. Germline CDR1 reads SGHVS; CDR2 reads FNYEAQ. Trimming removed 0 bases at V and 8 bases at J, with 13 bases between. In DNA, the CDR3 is TGTGCCAGCAGCTTAGCGTCTGGGCGTAGGGAAGCTTTCTTT. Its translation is CASSLASGRREAFF.

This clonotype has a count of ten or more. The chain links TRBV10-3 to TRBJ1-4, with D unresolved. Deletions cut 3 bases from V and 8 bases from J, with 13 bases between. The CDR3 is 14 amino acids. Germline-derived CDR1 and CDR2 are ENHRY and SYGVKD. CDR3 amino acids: CAISESQKVEKLFF. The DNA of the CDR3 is TGTGCCATCAGTGAAAGTCAGAAAGTGGAAAAACTGTTTTTT.

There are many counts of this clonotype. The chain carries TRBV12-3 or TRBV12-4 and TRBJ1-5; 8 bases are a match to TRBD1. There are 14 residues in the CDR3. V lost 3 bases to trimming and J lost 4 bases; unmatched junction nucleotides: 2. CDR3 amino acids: CASSLGQENQPQHF. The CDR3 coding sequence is TGTGCCAGCAGTTTGGGACAGGAAAATCAGCCCCAGCATTTT.

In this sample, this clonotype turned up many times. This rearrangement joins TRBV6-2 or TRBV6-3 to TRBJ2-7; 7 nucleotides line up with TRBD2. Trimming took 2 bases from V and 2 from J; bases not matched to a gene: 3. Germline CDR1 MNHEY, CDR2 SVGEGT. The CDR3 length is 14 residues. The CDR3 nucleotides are TGTGCCAGCAGTTACCTAGGGACTACCTACGAGCAGTACTTC. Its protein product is CASSYLGTTYEQYF.